This T cell receptor (beta chain) was found in a study of T cell clones after liver transplantation. Produced via immunoSEQ multiplex PCR; TCRdb's table is partial and in-frame only. The sample contains approximately 7,300 clones, 75% to 90% of which appear only once. CDR1 is MNHNS and CDR2 is SASEGT in the germline V gene. This CDR3 has 15 residues. J gave up 6 bases and V 6 bases, and 9 bases lay outside the gene matches. The specimen was CD8+ T cells from blood, collected before liver transplant. The chain carries TRBV6-1 and TRBJ2-1, with 9 bases that match TRBD1. The sequence derives from a human donor who received a liver transplant. The CDR3 protein is CASRLGQGTPNEQFF. CDR3 nucleotide sequence: TGTGCCAGCAGATTAGGACAGGGGACCCCCAATGAGCAGTTCTTC.